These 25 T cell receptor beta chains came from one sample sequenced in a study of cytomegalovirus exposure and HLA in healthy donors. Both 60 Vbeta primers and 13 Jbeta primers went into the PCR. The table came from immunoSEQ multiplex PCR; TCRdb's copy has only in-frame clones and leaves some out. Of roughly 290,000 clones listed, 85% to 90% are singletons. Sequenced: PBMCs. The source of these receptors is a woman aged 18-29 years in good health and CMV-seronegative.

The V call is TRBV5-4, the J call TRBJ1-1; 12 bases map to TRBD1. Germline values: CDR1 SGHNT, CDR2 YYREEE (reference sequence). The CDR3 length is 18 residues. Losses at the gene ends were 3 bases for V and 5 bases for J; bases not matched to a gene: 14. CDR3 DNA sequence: TGTGCCAGCAGCTCCCCAACCGGGACAGGGGGCTTAGAAACTGAAGCTTTCTTT. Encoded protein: CASSSPTGTGGLETEAFF. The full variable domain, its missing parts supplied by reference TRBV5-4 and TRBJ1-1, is ETGVTQSPTHLIKTRGQQVTLRCSSQSGHNTVSWYQQALGQGPQFIFQYYREEENGRGNFPPRFSGLQFPNYSSELNVNALELDDSALYLCASSSPTGTGGLETEAFFGQGTRLTVV.

The CDR3 loop reads CAWSVGGRTYNEQFF. Written as DNA, the CDR3 is TGTGCCTGGAGTGTCGGGGGGCGTACCTACAATGAGCAGTTCTTC. The chain recombines TRBV30 with TRBJ2-1; D is perhaps TRBD2 (7 bases). From germline, CDR1 is GTSNPN and CDR2 SVGIG (reference sequence). The CDR3 has 15 residues. V was cut by 0 bases and J by 2 bases, with 11 bases left in between.

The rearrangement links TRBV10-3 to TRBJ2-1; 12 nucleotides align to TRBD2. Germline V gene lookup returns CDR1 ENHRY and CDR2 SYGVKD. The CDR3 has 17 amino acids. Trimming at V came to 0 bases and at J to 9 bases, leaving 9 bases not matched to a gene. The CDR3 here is CAISESILAGGPGEQFF. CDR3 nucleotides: TGTGCCATCAGTGAGTCGATTCTAGCGGGGGGGCCGGGTGAGCAGTTCTTC.

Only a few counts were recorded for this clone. The CDR3 loop is CASSLFRESYNEQFF. The CDR3 nucleotides read TGTGCCAGCAGCCTCTTCAGGGAATCCTACAATGAGCAGTTCTTC. The chain recombines TRBV14 with TRBJ2-1; maybe TRBD1 (5 bases). V lost 4 bases and J 1 base, leaving 11 bases between the germline ends. The CDR3 consists of 15 residues. CDR1 and CDR2 from the germline V gene are SGHDN and FVKESK.

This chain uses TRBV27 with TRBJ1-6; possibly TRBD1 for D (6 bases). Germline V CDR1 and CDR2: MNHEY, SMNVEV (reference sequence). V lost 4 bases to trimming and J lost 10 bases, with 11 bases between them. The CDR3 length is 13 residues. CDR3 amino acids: CASSSDRHSPLHF. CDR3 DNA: TGTGCCAGCAGTTCCGACAGGCACTCACCCCTCCACTTT.

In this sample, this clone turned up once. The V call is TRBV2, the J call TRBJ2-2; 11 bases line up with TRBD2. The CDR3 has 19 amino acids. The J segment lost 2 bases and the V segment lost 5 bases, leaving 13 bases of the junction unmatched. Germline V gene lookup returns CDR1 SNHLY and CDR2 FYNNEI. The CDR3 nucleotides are TGTGCCAGCAGTTGGGAAATAGCGGGGGGGCCTAAAAACACCGGGGAGCTGTTTTTT. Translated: CASSWEIAGGPKNTGELFF.

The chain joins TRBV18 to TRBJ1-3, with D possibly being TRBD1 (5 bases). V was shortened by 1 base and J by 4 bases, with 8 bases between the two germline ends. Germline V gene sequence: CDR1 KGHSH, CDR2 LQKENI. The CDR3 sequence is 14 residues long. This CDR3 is CASSPLGPGNTIYF. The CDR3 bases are TGTGCCAGCTCACCACTGGGGCCGGGAAACACCATATATTTT.

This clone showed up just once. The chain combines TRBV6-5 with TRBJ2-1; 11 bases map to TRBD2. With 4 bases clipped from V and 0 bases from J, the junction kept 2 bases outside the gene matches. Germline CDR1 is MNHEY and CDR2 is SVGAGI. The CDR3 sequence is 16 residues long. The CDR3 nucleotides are TGTGCCAGCAGTTCCACTAGCGGGAGCTCCTACAATGAGCAGTTCTTC. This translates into CASSSTSGSSYNEQFF.

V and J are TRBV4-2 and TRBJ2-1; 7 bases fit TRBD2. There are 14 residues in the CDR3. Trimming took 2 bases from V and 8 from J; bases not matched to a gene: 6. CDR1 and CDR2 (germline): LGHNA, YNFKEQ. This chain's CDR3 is CASSQPGLLDEQFF. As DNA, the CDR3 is TGTGCCAGCAGCCAACCGGGACTACTGGATGAGCAGTTCTTC.

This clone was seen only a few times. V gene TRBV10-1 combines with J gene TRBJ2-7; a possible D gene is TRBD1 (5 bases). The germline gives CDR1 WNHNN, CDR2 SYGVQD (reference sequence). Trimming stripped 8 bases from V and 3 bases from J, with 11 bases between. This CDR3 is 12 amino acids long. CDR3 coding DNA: TGCGCCAGCTCTGACAGCTTCTACGAGCAGTACTTC. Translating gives CASSDSFYEQYF.

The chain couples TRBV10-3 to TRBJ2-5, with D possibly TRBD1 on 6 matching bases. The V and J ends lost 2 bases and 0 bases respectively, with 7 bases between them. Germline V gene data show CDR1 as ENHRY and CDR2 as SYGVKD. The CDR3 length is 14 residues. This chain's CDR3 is CAISERTDQETQYF. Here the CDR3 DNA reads TGTGCCATCAGTGAGAGGACAGACCAAGAGACCCAGTACTTC.

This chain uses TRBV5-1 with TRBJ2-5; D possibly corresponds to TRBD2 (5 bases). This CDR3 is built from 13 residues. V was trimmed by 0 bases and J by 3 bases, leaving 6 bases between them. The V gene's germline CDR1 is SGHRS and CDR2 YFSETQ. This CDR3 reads CASSLAAEETQYF. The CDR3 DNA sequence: TGCGCCAGCAGCTTGGCAGCGGAAGAGACCCAGTACTTC. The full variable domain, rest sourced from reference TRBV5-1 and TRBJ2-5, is KAGVTQTPRYLIKTRGQQVTLSCSPISGHRSVSWYQQTPGQGLQFLFEYFSETQRNKGNFPGRFSGRQFSNSRSEMNVSTLELGDSALYLCASSLAAEETQYFGPGTRLLVL.

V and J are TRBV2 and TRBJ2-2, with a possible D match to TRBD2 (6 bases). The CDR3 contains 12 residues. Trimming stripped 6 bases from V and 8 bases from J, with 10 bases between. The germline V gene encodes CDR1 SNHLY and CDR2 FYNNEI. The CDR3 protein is CASSGTSGELFF. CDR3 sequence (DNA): TGTGCCAGCAGCGGGACTTCGGGGGAGCTGTTTTTT.

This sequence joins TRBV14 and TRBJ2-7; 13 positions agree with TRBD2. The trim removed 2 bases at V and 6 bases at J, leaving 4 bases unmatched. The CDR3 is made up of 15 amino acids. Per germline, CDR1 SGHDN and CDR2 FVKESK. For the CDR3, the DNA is TGTGCCAGCAGCCAATTGACTAGCGGGGGGACCGAGCAGTACTTC. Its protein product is CASSQLTSGGTEQYF.

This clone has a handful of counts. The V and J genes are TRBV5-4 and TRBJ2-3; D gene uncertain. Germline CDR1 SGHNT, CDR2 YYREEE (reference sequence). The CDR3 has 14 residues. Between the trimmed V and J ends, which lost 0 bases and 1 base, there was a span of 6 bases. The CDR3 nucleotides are TGTGCCAGCAGCTTGGCGGGTCGCACAGATACGCAGTATTTT. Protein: CASSLAGRTDTQYF. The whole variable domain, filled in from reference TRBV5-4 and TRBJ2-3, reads ETGVTQSPTHLIKTRGQQVTLRCSSQSGHNTVSWYQQALGQGPQFIFQYYREEENGRGNFPPRFSGLQFPNYSSELNVNALELDDSALYLCASSLAGRTDTQYFGPGTRLTVL.

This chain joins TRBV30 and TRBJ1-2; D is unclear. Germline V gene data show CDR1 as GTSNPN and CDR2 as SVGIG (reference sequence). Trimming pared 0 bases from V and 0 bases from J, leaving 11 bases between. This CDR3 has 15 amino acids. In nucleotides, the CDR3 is TGTGCCTGGAGTGTAGGACGGACTGCTAACTATGGCTACACCTTC. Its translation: CAWSVGRTANYGYTF.

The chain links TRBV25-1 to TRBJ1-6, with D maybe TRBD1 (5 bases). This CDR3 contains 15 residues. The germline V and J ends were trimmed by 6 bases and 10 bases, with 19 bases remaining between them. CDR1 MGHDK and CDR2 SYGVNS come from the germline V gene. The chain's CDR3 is CASRPAGKVESPLHF. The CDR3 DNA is TGTGCCAGCAGGCCCGCAGGGAAAGTAGAATCACCCCTCCACTTT.

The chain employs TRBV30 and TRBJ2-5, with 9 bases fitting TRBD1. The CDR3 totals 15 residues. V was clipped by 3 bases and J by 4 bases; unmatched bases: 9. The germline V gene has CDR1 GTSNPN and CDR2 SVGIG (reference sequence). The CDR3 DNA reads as TGTGCCTGGAGCCAACAGGGGGCACTTAGAGAGACCCAGTACTTC. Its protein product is CAWSQQGALRETQYF.

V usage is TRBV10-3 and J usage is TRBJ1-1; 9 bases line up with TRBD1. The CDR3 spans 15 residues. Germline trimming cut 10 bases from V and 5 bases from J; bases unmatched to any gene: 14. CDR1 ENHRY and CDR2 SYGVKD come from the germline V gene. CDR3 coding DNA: TGTGCCAGCTGGGATCTAAACAGGGGGCAAACTGAAGCTTTCTTT. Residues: CASWDLNRGQTEAFF.

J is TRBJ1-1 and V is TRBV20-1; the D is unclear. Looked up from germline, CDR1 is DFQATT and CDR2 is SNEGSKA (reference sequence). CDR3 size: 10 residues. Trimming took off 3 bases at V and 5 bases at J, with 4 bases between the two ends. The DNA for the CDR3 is TGCAGTGCTAGCGTAACTGAAGCTTTCTTT. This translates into CSASVTEAFF.

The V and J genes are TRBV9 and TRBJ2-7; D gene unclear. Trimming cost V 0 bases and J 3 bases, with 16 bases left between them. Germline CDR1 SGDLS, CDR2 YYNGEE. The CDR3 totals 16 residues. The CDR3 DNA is TGTGCCAGCAGCGTAGCTCCCGAGGATTATTTCTACGAGCAGTACTTC. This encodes CASSVAPEDYFYEQYF.

The DNA for the CDR3 is TGCGCCAGCAGCTTAGGTTTTGGGGAGGAGACCCAGTACTTC. This encodes CASSLGFGEETQYF. V gene TRBV5-1 combines with J gene TRBJ2-5; a weak D match, TRBD2 (5 bases). CDR1 is SGHRS and CDR2 is YFSETQ in the germline V gene. The CDR3 length is 14 residues. The V end lost 2 bases, the J end lost 5 bases, and 13 bases lay between the germline ends.

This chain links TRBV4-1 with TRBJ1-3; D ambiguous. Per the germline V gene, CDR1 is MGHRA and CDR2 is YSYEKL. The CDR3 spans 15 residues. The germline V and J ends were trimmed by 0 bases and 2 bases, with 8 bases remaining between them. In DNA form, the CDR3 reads TGCGCCAGCAGCCAAGAGAGTCGAACTGGAAACACCATATATTTT. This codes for CASSQESRTGNTIYF.

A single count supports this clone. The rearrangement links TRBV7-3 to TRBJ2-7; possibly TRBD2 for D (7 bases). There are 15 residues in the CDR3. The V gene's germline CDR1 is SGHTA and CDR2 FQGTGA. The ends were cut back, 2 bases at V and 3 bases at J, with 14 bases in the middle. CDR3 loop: CASSLEAGAVYEQYF. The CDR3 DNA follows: TGTGCCAGCAGCTTAGAGGCGGGGGCCGTCTACGAGCAGTACTTC.

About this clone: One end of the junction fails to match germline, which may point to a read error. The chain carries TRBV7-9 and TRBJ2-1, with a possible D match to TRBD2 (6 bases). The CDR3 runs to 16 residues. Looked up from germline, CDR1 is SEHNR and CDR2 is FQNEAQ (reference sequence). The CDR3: CSSSLGAGLIYNEQFF. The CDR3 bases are TGTTCCAGCAGCTTAGGCGCGGGGCTGATTTACAATGAGCAGTTCTTC.